Sequencing of this T cell receptor beta chain was carried out in a study of CD8 T cells in ankylosing spondylitis. Overall study findings and caveats: Clones linked to disease were reported to show significant enrichment in matched ankylosing spondylitis synovial fluid. Apparently characteristic of ankylosing spondylitis blood was a TCR beta motif (eight highly homologous variants). Clones linked with disease were CD8+ and fairly uncommon in the peripheral blood.

CDR1 is MNHEY, CDR2 SVGAGI, per germline. The CDR3 sequence is 15 residues long. After removal of 0 bases from V and 0 bases from J, the junction contained 2 bases not matched to a gene. Libraries of TCR beta came from quantitative 5'-RACE with molecular barcodes. TCRdb re-called the 5' RACE reads through MiXCR, storing one row per CDR3 protein. The sample contains about 510,000 distinct CDR3 sequences, 5.3% of which appear only once. There are many counts of this clonotype. Its cognate antigen is unknown. The rearrangement links TRBV6-5 to TRBJ2-7; 7 bases are shared with TRBD1. The TCR comes from a male donor with ankylosing spondylitis. The sample taken for sequencing was blood, either unsorted or a sorted T cell fraction (not recorded which). In nucleotides, the CDR3 is TGTGCCAGCAGTTACTCCCCAGGGGGCTCCTACGAGCAGTACTTC. It codes for CASSYSPGGSYEQYF.